These 18 T cell receptor beta chains were sequenced from one sample in a study of technical replicates of blood from a handful of donors. The table came from immunoSEQ multiplex PCR; TCRdb's copy has only in-frame clones and leaves some out. The sample gives 70,000 to 95,000 clones, around 97% of which show up once; under 0.3% is in the top ten. Sequences were obtained from T cells isolated from PBMCs. The origin of the receptors is a human donor in good health.

The CDR3: CASTAGFSLPGEQYF. The CDR3 DNA reads as TGTGCCAGCACCGCCGGGTTTAGCCTCCCCGGGGAGCAGTACTTC. The J gene is TRBJ2-7, the V gene TRBV11-2; no clear D gene. Germline V lookup: CDR1 SGHAT, CDR2 FQNNGV. The CDR3 consists of 15 residues. The ends were cut back, 7 bases at V and 7 bases at J, with 23 bases in the middle.

The rearrangement uses TRBV7-6 and TRBJ2-5, with TRBD2 matching 11 bases. The CDR3 is made up of 15 amino acids. The germline gives CDR1 SGHVS, CDR2 FNYEAQ. J lost 4 bases, V lost 5 bases, and 6 bases had no gene match. The CDR3 spells CASSQTSGTVETQYF. The CDR3 DNA sequence: TGTGCCAGCAGCCAGACTAGCGGGACGGTAGAGACCCAGTACTTC.

This chain links TRBV7-9 with TRBJ2-7; D gene unclear. This CDR3 comprises 14 residues. Trimming took 5 bases from V and 3 from J, leaving 14 bases between them. Per germline, CDR1 SEHNR and CDR2 FQNEAQ (reference sequence). CDR3 sequence: CASSHPSNFYEQYF. The CDR3 coding sequence is TGTGCCAGCAGCCACCCCAGTAATTTCTACGAGCAGTACTTC.

This clone was detected only once. The chain has TRBV5-4 and TRBJ2-3; D gene ambiguous. Germline CDR1 and CDR2: SGHNT and YYREEE (reference sequence). Trimming pared 0 bases from V and 8 bases from J, leaving 7 bases between. The CDR3 has 12 amino acids. The CDR3 protein is CASSLDAVTQYF. In DNA, the CDR3 is TGTGCCAGCAGCTTGGATGCAGTTACGCAGTATTTT.

The V gene is TRBV2, the J gene TRBJ1-1; a weak D match, TRBD1 (5 bases). The CDR3 is 16 amino acids. Germline V CDR1 and CDR2: SNHLY, FYNNEI. V lost 2 bases to trimming and J lost 0 bases, with 13 bases between them. The CDR3 DNA reads as TGTGCCAGCAGTGAATCTATAGACAGTATGAACACTGAAGCTTTCTTT. Translation gives CASSESIDSMNTEAFF.

The chain recombines TRBV28 with TRBJ1-2, with D unresolved. This CDR3 has 13 amino acids. V lost 3 bases and J 6 bases, leaving 11 bases between the germline ends. The germline V gene has CDR1 MDHEN and CDR2 SYDVKM. CDR3 sequence (DNA): TGTGCCAGCAGTTTCCTATCCCATGATGGCTACACCTTC. Amino acid sequence: CASSFLSHDGYTF.

V and J are TRBV7-8 and TRBJ1-2; D ambiguous. This CDR3 region has 15 residues. V gave up 1 base and J gave up 4 bases, with 13 bases separating them. Germline CDR1 reads SGHVS; CDR2 reads FQNEAQ. DNA of the CDR3: TGTGCCAGCAGCTTAGATAACTCCCTCTTCTATGGCTACACCTTC. Its protein product is CASSLDNSLFYGYTF.

The rearrangement uses TRBV10-3 and TRBJ2-1; the match to TRBD2 covers 7 bases. The CDR3 has 14 amino acids. V shed 3 bases, J shed 12 bases, and the junction held 11 bases outside the gene matches. Germline assignment: CDR1 ENHRY and CDR2 SYGVKD. In DNA form, the CDR3 reads TGTGCCATCAGTGAAGAGCGGGAAGTTGTGGGGCAGTTCTTC. Amino acid sequence: CAISEEREVVGQFF.

The rearrangement uses TRBV29-1 and TRBJ2-7; TRBD2 matches at 7 bases. CDR3 length: 14 residues. Germline V gene data show CDR1 as SQVTM and CDR2 as ANQGSEA. The J segment lost 0 bases and the V segment lost 7 bases, leaving 9 bases of the junction unmatched. The CDR3 nucleotides are TGCAGCGCAGCTCGGGCGGGAGACTCCTACGAGCAGTACTTC. Its translation is CSAARAGDSYEQYF.

This chain uses TRBV9 with TRBJ2-7; 7 bases agree with TRBD1. With 5 bases clipped from V and 1 base from J, the junction kept 3 bases outside the gene matches. From germline, CDR1 is SGDLS and CDR2 YYNGEE. CDR3 length equals 13 residues. CDR3 protein: CASSPGQSYEQYF. The CDR3 coding sequence is TGTGCCAGCAGTCCGGGACAGTCCTACGAGCAGTACTTC.

This rearrangement joins TRBV30 to TRBJ2-1; TRBD2 aligns across 13 bases. CDR1 and CDR2 (germline): GTSNPN, SVGIG (reference sequence). Trimming removed 5 bases from V and 5 bases from J; junction bases left unmatched: 15. This CDR3 comprises 18 residues. CDR3 nucleotides: TGTGCCTGGTTCGGGGGGGGGACTAGCGGGAAGCTAAACAATGAGCAGTTCTTC. Its translation: CAWFGGGTSGKLNNEQFF.

This chain connects TRBV9 to TRBJ2-6, with D unclear. V lost 2 bases, J lost 4 bases, and 13 bases lay in between. The CDR3 sequence is 16 residues long. Looked up from germline, CDR1 is SGDLS and CDR2 is YYNGEE. CDR3 coding DNA: TGTGCCAGCAGCGTTCTTCGACAAGCCGGGGCCAACGTCCTGACTTTC. Amino acid sequence: CASSVLRQAGANVLTF.

J is TRBJ2-3 and V is TRBV27; D remains ambiguous. This CDR3 has 13 amino acids. V was pared by 1 base and J by 2 bases, with 4 bases between. Per the germline V gene, CDR1 is MNHEY and CDR2 is SMNVEV (reference sequence). The CDR3 loop is CASSLFFTDTQYF. DNA for the CDR3: TGTGCCAGCAGTTTATTCTTCACAGATACGCAGTATTTT.

The chain couples TRBV5-1 to TRBJ2-2; D is possibly TRBD2 (6 bases). Germline V lookup: CDR1 SGHRS, CDR2 YFSETQ. The CDR3 has 15 residues. The V gene lost 0 bases and the J gene lost 4 bases, with 10 bases spanning the gap. In nucleotides, the CDR3 is TGCGCCAGCAGCTTGGCGGGAGAGGGCACCGGGGAGCTGTTTTTT. Translated: CASSLAGEGTGELFF.

This clone was observed once. This sequence joins TRBV7-2 and TRBJ1-4; TRBD1 is a possible D gene (6 bases). The CDR3 has 15 amino acids. Germline V gene sequence: CDR1 SGHTA, CDR2 FQGNSA. V was pared by 6 bases and J by 3 bases, with 14 bases between. CDR3 bases: TGTGCCAGCAGGCAACGGGACACCTCTAATGAAAAACTGTTTTTT. It is translated as CASRQRDTSNEKLFF.

The rearrangement uses TRBV7-9 and TRBJ1-2; TRBD1 matches 11 bases. Germline values: CDR1 SEHNR, CDR2 FQNEAQ (reference sequence). Germline trimming cut 5 bases from V and 8 bases from J; bases unmatched to any gene: 7. CDR3 length equals 14 residues. CDR3 protein: CASSVGQGAYGYTF. DNA of the CDR3: TGTGCCAGCAGCGTAGGACAGGGGGCCTACGGCTACACCTTC.

The chain couples TRBV5-6 to TRBJ2-7; 8 bases fit TRBD2. This CDR3 has 16 residues. The V and J ends lost 4 bases and 7 bases, in that order; junction bases with no gene match: 16. Germline CDR1 and CDR2: SGHDT and YYEEEE. For the CDR3, the DNA is TGTGCCAGCAGCGAAGGGCCCCTAGCGGGCCCTTTAGAGCAGTACTTC. Translated, it gives CASSEGPLAGPLEQYF.

This chain uses TRBV28 with TRBJ2-2, with D maybe TRBD2 (5 bases). CDR3 length: 16 amino acids. Trimming took 6 bases from V and 0 from J, leaving 14 bases between them. Germline CDR1 is MDHEN and CDR2 is SYDVKM. The CDR3 region is CASSRWERSNTGELFF. DNA of the CDR3: TGTGCCAGCAGCAGGTGGGAGCGGTCGAACACCGGGGAGCTGTTTTTT.